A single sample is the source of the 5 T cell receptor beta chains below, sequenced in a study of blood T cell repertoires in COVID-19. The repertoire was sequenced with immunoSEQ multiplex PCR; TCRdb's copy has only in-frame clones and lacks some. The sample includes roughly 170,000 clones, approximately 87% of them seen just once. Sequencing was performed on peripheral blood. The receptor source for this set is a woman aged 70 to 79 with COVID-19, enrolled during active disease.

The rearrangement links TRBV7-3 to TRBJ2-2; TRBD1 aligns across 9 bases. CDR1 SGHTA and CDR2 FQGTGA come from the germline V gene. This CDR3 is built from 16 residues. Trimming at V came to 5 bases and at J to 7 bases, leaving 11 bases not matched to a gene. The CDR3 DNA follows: TGTGCCAGCAGCCTCACAGGGGGCGCATATGGCGGGGAGCTGTTTTTT. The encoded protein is CASSLTGGAYGGELFF.

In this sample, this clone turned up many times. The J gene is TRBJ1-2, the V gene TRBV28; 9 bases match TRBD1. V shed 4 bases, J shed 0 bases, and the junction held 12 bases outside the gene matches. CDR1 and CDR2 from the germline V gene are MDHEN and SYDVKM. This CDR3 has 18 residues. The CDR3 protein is CASSSIYPDRGSNYGYTF. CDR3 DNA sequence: TGTGCCAGCAGTTCAATCTACCCGGACAGGGGATCTAACTATGGCTACACCTTC.

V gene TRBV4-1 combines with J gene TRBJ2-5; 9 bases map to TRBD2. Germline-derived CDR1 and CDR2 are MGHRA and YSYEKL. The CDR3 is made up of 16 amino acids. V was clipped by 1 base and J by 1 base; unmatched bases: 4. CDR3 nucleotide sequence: TGCGCCAGCAGCCAAGCTGGAGCGGGGGGCCAAGAGACCCAGTACTTC. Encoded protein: CASSQAGAGGQETQYF.

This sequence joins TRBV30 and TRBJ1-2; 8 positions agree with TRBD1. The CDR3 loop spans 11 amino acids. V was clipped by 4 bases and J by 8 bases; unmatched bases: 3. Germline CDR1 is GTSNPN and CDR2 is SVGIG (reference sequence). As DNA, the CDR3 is TGTGCCTGGACCAGGGGGCGCGGCTACACCTTC. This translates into CAWTRGRGYTF.

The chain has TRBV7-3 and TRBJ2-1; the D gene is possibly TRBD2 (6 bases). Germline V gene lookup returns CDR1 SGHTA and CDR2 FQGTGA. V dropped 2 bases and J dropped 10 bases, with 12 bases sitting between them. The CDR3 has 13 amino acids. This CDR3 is CASSLGPRGEQFF. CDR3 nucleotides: TGTGCCAGCAGCTTAGGGCCACGGGGGGAGCAGTTCTTC.